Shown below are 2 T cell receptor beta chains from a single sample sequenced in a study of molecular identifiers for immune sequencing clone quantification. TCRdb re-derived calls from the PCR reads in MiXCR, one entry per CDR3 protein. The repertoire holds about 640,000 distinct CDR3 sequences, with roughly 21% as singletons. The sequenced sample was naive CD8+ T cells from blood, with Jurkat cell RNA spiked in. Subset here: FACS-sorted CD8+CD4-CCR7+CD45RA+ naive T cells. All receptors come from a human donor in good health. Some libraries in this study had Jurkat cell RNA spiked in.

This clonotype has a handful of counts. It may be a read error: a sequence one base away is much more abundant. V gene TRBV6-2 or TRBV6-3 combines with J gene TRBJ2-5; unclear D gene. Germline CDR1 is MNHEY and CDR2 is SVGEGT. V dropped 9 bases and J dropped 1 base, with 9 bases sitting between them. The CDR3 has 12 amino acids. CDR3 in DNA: TGTGCCAGTGGACCTAGCCAAGAGACCCAGTACTTC. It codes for CASGPSQETQYF.

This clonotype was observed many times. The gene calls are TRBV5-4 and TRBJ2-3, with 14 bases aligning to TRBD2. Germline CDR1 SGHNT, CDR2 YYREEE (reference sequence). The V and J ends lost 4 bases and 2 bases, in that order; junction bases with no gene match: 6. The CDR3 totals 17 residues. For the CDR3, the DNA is TGTGCCAGCAGCGGAGGACTAGCGGGGGGAAACACAGATACGCAGTATTTT. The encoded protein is CASSGGLAGGNTDTQYF. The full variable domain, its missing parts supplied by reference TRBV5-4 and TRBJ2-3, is ETGVTQSPTHLIKTRGQQVTLRCSSQSGHNTVSWYQQALGQGPQFIFQYYREEENGRGNFPPRFSGLQFPNYSSELNVNALELDDSALYLCASSGGLAGGNTDTQYFGPGTRLTVL.